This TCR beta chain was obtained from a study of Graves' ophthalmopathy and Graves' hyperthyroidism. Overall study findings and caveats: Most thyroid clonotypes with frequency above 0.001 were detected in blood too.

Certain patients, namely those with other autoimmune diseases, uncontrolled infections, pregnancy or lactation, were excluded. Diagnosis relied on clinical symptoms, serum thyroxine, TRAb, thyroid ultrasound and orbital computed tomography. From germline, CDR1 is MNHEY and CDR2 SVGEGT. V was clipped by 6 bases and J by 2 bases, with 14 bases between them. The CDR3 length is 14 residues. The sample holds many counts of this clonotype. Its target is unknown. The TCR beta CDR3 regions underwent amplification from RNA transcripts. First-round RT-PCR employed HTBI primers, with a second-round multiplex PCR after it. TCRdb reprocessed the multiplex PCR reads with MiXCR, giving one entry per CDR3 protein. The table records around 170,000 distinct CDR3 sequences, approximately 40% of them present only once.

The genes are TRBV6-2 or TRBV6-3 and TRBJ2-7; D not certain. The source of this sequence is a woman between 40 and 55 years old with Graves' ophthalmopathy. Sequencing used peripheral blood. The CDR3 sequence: CASRTPGPAYEQYF. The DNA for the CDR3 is TGTGCCAGCAGAACCCCGGGCCCTGCCTACGAGCAGTACTTC.